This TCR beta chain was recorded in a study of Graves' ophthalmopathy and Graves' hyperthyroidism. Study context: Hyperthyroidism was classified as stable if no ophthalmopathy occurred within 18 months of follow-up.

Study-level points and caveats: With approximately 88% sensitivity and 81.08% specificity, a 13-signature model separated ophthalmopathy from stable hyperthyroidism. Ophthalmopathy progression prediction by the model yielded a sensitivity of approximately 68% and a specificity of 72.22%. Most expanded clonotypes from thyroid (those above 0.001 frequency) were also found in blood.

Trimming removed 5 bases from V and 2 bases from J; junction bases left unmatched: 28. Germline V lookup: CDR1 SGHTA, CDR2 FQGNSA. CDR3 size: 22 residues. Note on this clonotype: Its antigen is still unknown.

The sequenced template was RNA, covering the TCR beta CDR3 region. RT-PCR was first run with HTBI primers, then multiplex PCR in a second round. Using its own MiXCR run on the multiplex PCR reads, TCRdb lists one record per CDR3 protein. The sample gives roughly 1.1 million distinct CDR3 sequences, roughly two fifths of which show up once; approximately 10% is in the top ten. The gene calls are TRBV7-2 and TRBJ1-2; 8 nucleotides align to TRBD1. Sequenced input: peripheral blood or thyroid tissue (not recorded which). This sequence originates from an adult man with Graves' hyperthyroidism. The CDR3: CASSPSFSGSITGTGANYGYTF. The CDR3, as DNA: TGTGCCAGCAGCCCTAGCTTTAGCGGGAGTATAACCGGGACAGGCGCAAACTATGGCTACACCTTC.